This note documents a single TCR beta chain sequence. What it binds is unknown. The data derive from a study of blood T cells in healthy people across ages. PCR was performed a second time for roughly 7 to 11 cycles using a sample-barcoded 5' primer and a J-beta primer mix. Tags on each cDNA molecule came from a template-switch adaptor with 12 random nucleotides. TCRdb ran MiXCR on the 5' RACE reads and lists one entry per CDR3 protein. Seen here are around 710,000 distinct CDR3 sequences, approximately 43% observed once, and the top ten hold around a fifth. The CDR3 runs 16 residues. Germline V gives CDR1 MNHEY, CDR2 SMNVEV (reference sequence). The V gene lost 5 bases and the J gene lost 0 bases, with 14 bases spanning the gap. Donors gave 9 to 10 milliliters of peripheral blood apiece. The study's findings and limits: Older individuals had lower TCR beta diversity per million T cells (the decline was roughly linear). Considered underestimates were the diversity estimates obtained from one million T cells.

The sample consisted of blood. The V and J genes are TRBV27 and TRBJ2-1, with D possibly called TRBD1 or TRBD2 (5 bases each). This sequence originates from a woman aged 60-75 years in good health. The CDR3 DNA reads TGTGCCAGCAGTCCTCGGGGACCTAGCTCCTACAATGAGCAGTTCTTC. It is translated as CASSPRGPSSYNEQFF.